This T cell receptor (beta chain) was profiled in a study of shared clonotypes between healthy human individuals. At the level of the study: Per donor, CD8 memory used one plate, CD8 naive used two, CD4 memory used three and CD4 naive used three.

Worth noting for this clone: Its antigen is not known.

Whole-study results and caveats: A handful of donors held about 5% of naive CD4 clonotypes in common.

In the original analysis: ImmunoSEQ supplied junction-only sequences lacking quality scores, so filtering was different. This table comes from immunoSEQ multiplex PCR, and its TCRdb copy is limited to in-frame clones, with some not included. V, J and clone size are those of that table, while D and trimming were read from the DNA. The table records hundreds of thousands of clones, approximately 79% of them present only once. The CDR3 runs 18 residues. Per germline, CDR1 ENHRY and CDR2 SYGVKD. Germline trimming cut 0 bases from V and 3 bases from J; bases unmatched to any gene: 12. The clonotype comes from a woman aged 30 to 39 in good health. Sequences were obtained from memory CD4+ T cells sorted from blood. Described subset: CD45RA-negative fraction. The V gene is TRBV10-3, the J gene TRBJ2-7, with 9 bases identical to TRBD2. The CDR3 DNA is TGTGCCATCAGTGAGTCTAGCGGGAGCTCCCTTAAAAACTACGAGCAGTACTTC. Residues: CAISESSGSSLKNYEQYF.